The TCR beta chain described here comes from a study of T cell repertoires in cytomegalovirus infection. For the study at large: It was the public TCR beta signatures that indicated both CMV infection and matching HLA type. General observations from the study: The study found HLA-C-restricted CMV-specific TCR beta clonotypes dominating the ex vivo response. Carriers of CMV and the relevant HLA type were discriminated by public TCR beta frequency.

V dropped 5 bases and J dropped 4; count of bases not matched to a gene: 10. The germline gives CDR1 SQVTM, CDR2 ANQGSEA. This CDR3 is built from 14 residues. Details on this clonotype: Antigen specificity is unknown.

TCRdb reprocessed the reads with MiXCR, giving one entry per CDR3 protein. Of about 450,000 distinct CDR3 sequences in the sample, roughly 31% were seen once. The TCR was taken from a human donor in good health (CMV status not recorded). Some clones in this sample may be carry-over from other donors' samples. The chain joins TRBV29-1 to TRBJ1-2; 7 bases match TRBD1. The sample was PBMCs. This CDR3 reads CSVTRQGFSYGYTF. CDR3 in DNA: TGCAGCGTTACCCGACAGGGTTTCAGCTATGGCTACACCTTC.